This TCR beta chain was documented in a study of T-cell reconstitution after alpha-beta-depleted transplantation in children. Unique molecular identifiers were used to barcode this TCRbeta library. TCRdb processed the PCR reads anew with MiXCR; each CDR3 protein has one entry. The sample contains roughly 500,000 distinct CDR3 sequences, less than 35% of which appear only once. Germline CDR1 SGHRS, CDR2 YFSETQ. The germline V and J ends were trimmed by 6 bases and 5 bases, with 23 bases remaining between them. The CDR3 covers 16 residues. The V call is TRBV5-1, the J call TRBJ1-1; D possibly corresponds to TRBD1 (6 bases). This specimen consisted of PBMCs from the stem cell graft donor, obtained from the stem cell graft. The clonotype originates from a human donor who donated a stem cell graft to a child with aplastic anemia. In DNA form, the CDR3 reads TGCGCCAGCAACGAATTAACAGGGATAGGAGGGACTGAAGCTTTCTTT. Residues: CASNELTGIGGTEAFF. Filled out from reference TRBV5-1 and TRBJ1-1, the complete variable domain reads KAGVTQTPRYLIKTRGQQVTLSCSPISGHRSVSWYQQTPGQGLQFLFEYFSETQRNKGNFPGRFSGRQFSNSRSEMNVSTLELGDSALYLCASNELTGIGGTEAFFGQGTRLTVV.